This T cell receptor (beta chain) comes out of a study of shared clonotypes between healthy human individuals. Study-wide results and caveats: Clonotype sharing levels among donors were expected to vary with sequencing depth. Large sequencing depth failed to make sorted-subset sequencing complete, rarefaction showed.

This clone was observed a single time. Its antigen remains unidentified. An assay was performed, and its level was deep. Clones were read by immunoSEQ multiplex PCR, and TCRdb kept only the in-frame ones, dropping some. The sample holds around 1.1 million clones, 70% to 85% seen once. The length of the CDR3 is 13 residues. V was shortened by 2 bases and J by 5 bases, with 9 bases between the two germline ends. The germline gives CDR1 SGDLS, CDR2 YYNGEE. The sequenced material came from memory CD4+ T cells from PBMCs. Described subset: CD45RA-negative fraction. The genes are TRBV9 and TRBJ2-3, with a weak D call TRBD1 (6 bases). The TCR sequence derives from a man aged 18 to 35 in good health. Some clones in this sample may be carry-over from other donors' samples. The CDR3 DNA follows: TGTGCCAGCAGCGTGACAGGTCTAGATACGCAGTATTTT. Its protein product is CASSVTGLDTQYF.